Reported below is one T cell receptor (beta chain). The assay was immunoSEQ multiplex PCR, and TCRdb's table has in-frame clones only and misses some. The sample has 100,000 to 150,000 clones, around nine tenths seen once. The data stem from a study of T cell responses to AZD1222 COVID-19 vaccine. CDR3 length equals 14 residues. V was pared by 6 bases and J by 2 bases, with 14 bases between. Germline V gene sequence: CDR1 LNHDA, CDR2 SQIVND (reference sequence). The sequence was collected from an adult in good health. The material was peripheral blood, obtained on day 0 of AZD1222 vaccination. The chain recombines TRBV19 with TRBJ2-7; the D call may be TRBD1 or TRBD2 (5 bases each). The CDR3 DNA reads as TGTGCCAGTAGGCCGGGTGGGGGAACCTACGAGCAGTACTTC. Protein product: CASRPGGGTYEQYF.